This record looks at one TCR beta chain sequence and its context. Its specificity is unknown. This sample was included in a study of T cells in Graves' hyperthyroidism and ophthalmopathy. Diagnosis rested on symptoms, serum thyroxine and TRAb, thyroid ultrasound, and orbital computed tomography. Overall study findings and caveats: Among thyroid clonotypes expanded above 0.001, most also appeared in blood.

V lost 3 bases and J 3 bases, leaving 8 bases between the germline ends. Germline lookup yields CDR1 SGHTA and CDR2 FQGTGA. The CDR3 has 13 amino acids. Amplification of TCR beta CDR3 regions was performed using RNA transcripts as template. HTBI primers were the set used in a first-round RT-PCR of the TCR CDR3. In TCRdb, the multiplex PCR reads were re-called with MiXCR into one record per CDR3 protein. The sample consists of 400,000 to 600,000 distinct CDR3 sequences, more than 15% of them appearing once. The origin of this receptor is a woman aged 30 to 39 with Graves' ophthalmopathy. This chain links TRBV7-3 with TRBJ1-2, with unresolved D. Sequencing was done on a sample of blood. CDR3 nucleotide sequence: TGTGCCAGCAGCTTGAACAGCTACTATGGCTACACCTTC. Protein sequence: CASSLNSYYGYTF.